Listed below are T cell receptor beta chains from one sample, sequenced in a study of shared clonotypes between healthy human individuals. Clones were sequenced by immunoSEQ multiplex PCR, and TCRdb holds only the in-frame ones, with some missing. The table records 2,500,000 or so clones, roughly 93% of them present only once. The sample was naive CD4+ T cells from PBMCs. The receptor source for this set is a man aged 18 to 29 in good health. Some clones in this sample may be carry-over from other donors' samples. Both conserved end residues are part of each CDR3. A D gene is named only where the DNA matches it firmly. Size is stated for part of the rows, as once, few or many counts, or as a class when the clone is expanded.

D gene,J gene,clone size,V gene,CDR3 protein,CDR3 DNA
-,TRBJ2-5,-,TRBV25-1,CASSTPRAYQETQYF,TGTGCCAGCAGTACCCCGAGGGCGTACCAAGAGACCCAGTACTTC
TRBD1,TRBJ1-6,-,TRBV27,CASSFDRQGGSSPLHF,TGTGCCAGCAGTTTCGATCGACAGGGCGGGAGTTCACCCCTCCACTTT
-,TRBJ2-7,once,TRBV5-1,CASSLSGKGSYEQYF,TGCGCCAGCAGCTTGTCTGGGAAGGGCTCCTACGAGCAGTACTTC
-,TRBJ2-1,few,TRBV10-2,CASKGLRGSYNEQFF,TGCGCCAGTAAGGGGTTGAGGGGGTCCTACAATGAGCAGTTCTTC
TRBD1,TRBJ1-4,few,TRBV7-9,CASSQTGGDEKLFF,TGTGCCAGCAGCCAGACAGGGGGAGATGAAAAACTGTTTTTT
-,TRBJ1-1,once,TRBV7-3,CASSPGQSWSEAFF,TGTGCCAGCAGCCCAGGACAGTCTTGGTCTGAAGCTTTCTTT
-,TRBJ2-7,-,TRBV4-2,CASSQAGRNYEQYF,TGTGCCAGCAGCCAAGCCGGCCGTAACTACGAGCAGTACTTC
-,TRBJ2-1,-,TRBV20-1,CSARRDNEQFF,TGCAGTGCTAGAAGGGACAATGAGCAGTTCTTC
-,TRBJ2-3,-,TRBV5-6,CASSPVGVPDTQYF,TGTGCCAGCAGCCCGGTAGGGGTCCCAGATACGCAGTATTTT
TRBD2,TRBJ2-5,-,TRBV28,CASSFDPLAGGKETQYF,TGTGCCAGCAGTTTTGACCCACTAGCGGGAGGGAAAGAGACCCAGTACTTC
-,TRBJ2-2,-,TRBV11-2,CASSLGPGGELFF,TGTGCCAGCAGCTTAGGTCCAGGCGGGGAGCTGTTTTTT